Listed here are 22 T cell receptor beta chains from one sample, sequenced in a study of OX40 agonist ivuxolimab in advanced cancers. Using immunoSEQ multiplex PCR, the repertoire was profiled, and TCRdb retains in-frame clones only, with some absent. Of more than 65,000 clones listed, 85% are singletons. The input for sequencing was CD4+ or CD8+ T cells sorted from blood, taken in a trial of the OX40 agonist ivuxolimab. The receptors here all came from an adult with an advanced solid tumor such as melanoma, head and neck, liver or kidney cancer.

The chain carries TRBV4-2 and TRBJ1-6; D perhaps matches TRBD1 (5 bases). CDR1 is LGHNA, CDR2 YNFKEQ, per germline. The CDR3 consists of 15 residues. V lost 0 bases and J 10 bases, leaving 13 bases between the germline ends. CDR3 sequence (DNA): TGTGCCAGCAGCCAAGATGGCAGGGAACTCTCACCCCTCCACTTT. It codes for CASSQDGRELSPLHF.

The chain uses TRBV7-2 and TRBJ1-5; D ambiguous. Germline lookup yields CDR1 SGHTA and CDR2 FQGNSA. V was clipped by 3 bases and J by 1 base, with 4 bases between them. This CDR3 region has 13 residues. CDR3: CASSFGSNQPQHF. CDR3 DNA sequence: TGTGCCAGCAGCTTCGGCAGCAATCAGCCCCAGCATTTT.

The chain employs TRBV5-4 and TRBJ2-3; 8 bases line up with TRBD2. The V gene end was trimmed by 2 bases and the J gene end by 4 bases; junction bases not matched to a gene: 12. The CDR3 covers 17 residues. CDR1 and CDR2 from the germline V gene are SGHNT and YYREEE (reference sequence). CDR3 coding DNA: TGTGCCAGCAGCTTACCTCTTAGCGGGATGGGCTCAGATACGCAGTATTTT. Translation: CASSLPLSGMGSDTQYF.

This rearrangement joins TRBV12-5 to TRBJ2-1; 8 nucleotides agree with TRBD1. The CDR3 is made up of 15 amino acids. V shed 4 bases, J shed 9 bases, and the junction held 11 bases outside the gene matches. CDR1 is LGHNT and CDR2 is FRNRAP in the germline V gene. The CDR3 nucleotides are TGTGCTAGTGGTTCAATCCGGACAGGGATGAGTGAGCAGTTCTTC. Amino acids: CASGSIRTGMSEQFF.

The chain uses TRBV6-1 and TRBJ2-7, with D hard to call. The CDR3 extends over 16 amino acids. CDR1 and CDR2 (germline): MNHNS, SASEGT. Trimming cost V 4 bases and J 1 base, with 17 bases left between them. The CDR3 here is CASSVTAGLVSYEQYF. The DNA for the CDR3 is TGTGCCAGCAGTGTCACAGCCGGGCTTGTATCCTACGAGCAGTACTTC.

In this sample, this clone is medium-sized. The chain joins TRBV5-6 to TRBJ1-1; D is possibly TRBD1 (5 bases). CDR1 is SGHDT, CDR2 YYEEEE, per germline. The CDR3 is 12 amino acids. The V end was cut by 4 bases, the J end by 8 bases, with 12 bases between. The CDR3 loop is CASSPRAREAFF. The CDR3 DNA reads as TGTGCCAGCAGCCCCAGGGCGAGGGAAGCTTTCTTT.

CDR3 sequence (DNA): TGTGCCAGTAGTAGACTAGGAACTGAAGCTTTCTTT. Translated: CASSRLGTEAFF. This chain joins TRBV19 and TRBJ1-1; D is undetermined. This CDR3 has 12 residues. The germline gives CDR1 LNHDA, CDR2 SQIVND (reference sequence). V lost 4 bases and J lost 5, with 8 bases in between.

This chain joins TRBV2 and TRBJ1-2; unclear D gene. CDR1 SNHLY and CDR2 FYNNEI come from the germline V gene. This CDR3 region has 12 residues. V lost 3 bases to trimming and J lost 1 base, with 3 bases between them. The CDR3 DNA follows: TGTGCCAGCAGTGACATTAACTATGGCTACACCTTC. Amino acid sequence: CASSDINYGYTF.

The V gene is TRBV5-7, the J gene TRBJ2-7, with 7 bases aligning to TRBD2. TRBV5-7 is reported as an ORF; its role is uncertain. Germline trimming cut 5 bases from V and 0 bases from J; bases unmatched to any gene: 8. The CDR3 sequence is 15 residues long. CDR3 sequence: CASRDNGEGSYEQYF. The CDR3 region has the DNA TGTGCCAGCAGGGATAATGGGGAGGGCTCCTACGAGCAGTACTTC.

The chain joins TRBV6-1 to TRBJ2-1; 9 bases align to TRBD1. CDR3 length equals 15 residues. V was clipped by 7 bases and J by 6 bases; unmatched bases: 10. From germline, CDR1 is MNHNS and CDR2 SASEGT. The CDR3 sequence: CASTRTGEISNEQFF. The DNA of the CDR3 is TGTGCCAGCACTAGGACAGGGGAGATAAGCAATGAGCAGTTCTTC.

V gene TRBV19 combines with J gene TRBJ1-5; D gene unclear. The V gene lost 4 bases and the J gene lost 4 bases, with 17 bases spanning the gap. In germline, CDR1 is LNHDA, CDR2 SQIVND (reference sequence). The CDR3 is made up of 16 amino acids. The CDR3 sequence is CASSTGSSSRNQPQHF. Written as DNA, the CDR3 is TGTGCCAGTAGTACGGGAAGTAGTAGTAGGAATCAGCCCCAGCATTTT.

This sequence joins TRBV11-2 and TRBJ1-2; a weak D match, TRBD1 (5 bases). Germline V gene data show CDR1 as SGHAT and CDR2 as FQNNGV. The CDR3 runs 17 residues. V was pared by 1 base and J by 6 bases, with 21 bases between. This CDR3 is CASSLGAGTTNSHGYTF. CDR3 DNA: TGTGCCAGCAGCTTAGGAGCCGGGACCACAAATTCTCATGGCTACACCTTC.

The rearrangement joins TRBV9 to TRBJ2-2; D may correspond to TRBD1 or TRBD2 (5 bases each). In germline, CDR1 is SGDLS, CDR2 YYNGEE. The CDR3 totals 16 residues. Trimming left V 3 bases short and J 5 bases short, with 17 bases between. The CDR3 nucleotides read TGTGCCAGCAGCGACCTCGGTGGGGGAAAAACCGGGGAGCTGTTTTTT. Protein product: CASSDLGGGKTGELFF.

The chain has TRBV5-1 and TRBJ2-3, with D uncertain. Germline CDR1 is SGHRS and CDR2 is YFSETQ. The CDR3 runs to 12 residues. V dropped 1 base and J dropped 5 bases, with 5 bases sitting between them. CDR3 bases: TGCGCCAGCAGCTTGTGGCAAGATACGCAGTATTTT. This translates into CASSLWQDTQYF.

The rearrangement uses TRBV4-2 and TRBJ2-3, with TRBD1 matching over 8 bases. Unmatched junction bases numbered 8, after V lost 4 bases and J lost 2 bases. The germline gives CDR1 LGHNA, CDR2 YNFKEQ. This CDR3 has 16 amino acids. The DNA of the CDR3 is TGTGCCAGCAGCCTTCGAGGGGGACAGGTCACAGATACGCAGTATTTT. Encoded protein: CASSLRGGQVTDTQYF.

The V and J genes are TRBV29-1 and TRBJ2-3, with D uncertain. V was shortened by 5 bases and J by 2 bases, with 14 bases between the two germline ends. The CDR3 has 14 residues. Per germline, CDR1 SQVTM and CDR2 ANQGSEA. The CDR3 here is CSVLGRRYTDTQYF. The CDR3 DNA follows: TGCAGCGTTCTTGGGCGGCGGTACACAGATACGCAGTATTTT.

The rearrangement links TRBV6-5 to TRBJ1-2; TRBD1 aligns across 8 bases. CDR1 is MNHEY, CDR2 SVGAGI, per germline. The CDR3 spans 12 residues. The J segment lost 8 bases and the V segment lost 5 bases, leaving 4 bases of the junction unmatched. The CDR3 spells CASSPQGEGYTF. CDR3 in DNA: TGTGCCAGCAGTCCACAGGGGGAAGGCTACACCTTC.

This CDR3 reads CASSSTGVDLQETQYF. The DNA for the CDR3 is TGTGCCAGCAGTTCGACAGGGGTGGATCTCCAAGAGACCCAGTACTTC. The chain links TRBV11-2 to TRBJ2-5; TRBD1 matches 8 bases. V dropped 6 bases and J dropped 1; count of bases not matched to a gene: 10. CDR3 length equals 16 residues. Germline values: CDR1 SGHAT, CDR2 FQNNGV.

The chain's CDR3 is CASSPARTYNEQFF. The CDR3 region has the DNA TGTGCCAGCAGTCCGGCACGAACCTACAATGAGCAGTTCTTC. The chain couples TRBV6-5 to TRBJ2-1; D unresolved. This CDR3 is built from 14 residues. Germline V gene lookup returns CDR1 MNHEY and CDR2 SVGAGI. Trimming took off 5 bases at V and 2 bases at J, with 10 bases between the two ends.

The chain employs TRBV7-6 and TRBJ2-5, with D possibly being TRBD1 or TRBD2 (5 bases each). The better agreement between TRBJ2-7 and the DNA end casts doubt on the J call. This CDR3 has 13 amino acids. CDR1 and CDR2 (germline): SGHVS, FNYEAQ. The CDR3 coding sequence is TGTGCCAGCAGCCCGAGTATTGGGGGCGAGCAGTACTTC. It specifies CASSPSIGGEQYF.

The CDR3 nucleotides read TGTGCCAGCAGTCTTGACAGGAACACTGAAGCTTTCTTT. It translates to CASSLDRNTEAFF. The chain couples TRBV28 to TRBJ1-1, with a tentative D call TRBD1 (5 bases). V lost 5 bases and J 1 base, leaving 8 bases between the germline ends. CDR1 MDHEN and CDR2 SYDVKM come from the germline V gene. This CDR3 spans 13 amino acids.

The chain uses TRBV28 and TRBJ1-2; TRBD1 is a possible D gene (5 bases). The germline V gene has CDR1 MDHEN and CDR2 SYDVKM. This CDR3 has 16 residues. Trimming removed 2 bases at V and 3 bases at J, with 16 bases between. The CDR3 protein is CASSLQGSGGDYGYTF. The CDR3 nucleotides read TGTGCCAGCAGTTTACAGGGCTCCGGCGGGGACTATGGCTACACCTTC.